This T cell receptor beta chain is from a study of vaccination effects on CD4 cells after COVID-19. This clone appeared a few times. The antigen is unknown. Germline V gene sequence: CDR1 KGHSH, CDR2 LQKENI. This CDR3 comprises 16 residues. V gave up 3 bases and J gave up 1 base, with 13 bases separating them. Measured with immunoSEQ multiplex PCR; TCRdb has only the in-frame clones, and not every one. The sample has under 55,000 clones; roughly four fifths are singletons. With the ViraFEST assay, the study expanded antigen-specific CD4+ T cells using viral peptide pools, then sequenced them. Once cultured for under 11 days, the cells underwent separation to obtain CD4+ T cells. Convalescent patients had PCR-confirmed SARS-CoV-2 infection between March and December 2020. IL-2 at approximately 10 IU/ml and peptides at approximately 9.5 ug/ml were added to cultured PBMC, around 1.9 million per well.

Source: CD4+ T cells from PBMCs cultured with a peptide pool, taken before COVID-19 vaccination. This chain links TRBV18 with TRBJ1-3; D ambiguous. This TCR was recovered from a human donor who had a prior SARS-CoV-2 infection. In nucleotides, the CDR3 is TGTGCCAGCTCACCGACCGGGCCGCCGTCTGGAAACACCATATATTTT. This codes for CASSPTGPPSGNTIYF.